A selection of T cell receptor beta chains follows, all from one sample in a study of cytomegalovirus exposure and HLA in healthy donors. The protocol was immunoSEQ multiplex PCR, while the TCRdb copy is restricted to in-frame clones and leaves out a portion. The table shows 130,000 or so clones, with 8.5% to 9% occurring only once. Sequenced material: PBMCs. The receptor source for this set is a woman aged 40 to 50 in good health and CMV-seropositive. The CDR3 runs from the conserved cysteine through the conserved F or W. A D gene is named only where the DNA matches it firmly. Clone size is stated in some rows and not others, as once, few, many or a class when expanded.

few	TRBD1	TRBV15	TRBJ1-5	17	TGTGCCACCAGCACCCGAAGAGGGACAGGGGGCGATCAGCCCCAGCATTTT	CATSTRRGTGGDQPQHF
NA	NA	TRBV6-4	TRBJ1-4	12	TGTGCCAGCAGTGACGAGGCCGGAAAACTGTTTTTT	CASSDEAGKLFF
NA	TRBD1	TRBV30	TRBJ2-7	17	TGTGCCTGGATACGCGGTCTCAGGACAGGGGGCCACTACGAGCAGTACTTT	CAWIRGLRTGGHYEQYF
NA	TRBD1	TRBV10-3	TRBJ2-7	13	TGTGCCATAGCCGACAGGGAAAGCTACGAGCAGTACTTC	CAIADRESYEQYF
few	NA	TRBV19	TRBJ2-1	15	TGTGCCAGTAGTATAGATCCGGGGTGGGGCAATGAGCAGTTCTTC	CASSIDPGWGNEQFF
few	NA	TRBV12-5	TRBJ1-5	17	TGTGCTAGTGGTCCAACTACAGGGAAAGTGGGCAATCAGCCCCAGCATTTT	CASGPTTGKVGNQPQHF
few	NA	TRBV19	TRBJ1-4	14	TGTGCCAGTAGTATACTGGCACCAACCGAAAAACTGTTTTTT	CASSILAPTEKLFF
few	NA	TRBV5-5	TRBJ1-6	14	TGTGCCAGCAGCCCCGGACAAGGGAATTCACCCCTCCACTTT	CASSPGQGNSPLHF
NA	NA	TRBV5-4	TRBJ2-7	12	TGTGCCAGCAGCCGCAGGGGTGGCGAGCAGTACTTC	CASSRRGGEQYF
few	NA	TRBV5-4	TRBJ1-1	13	TGTGCCAGCAGCTTCGGACTGAGCACTGAAGCTTTCTTT	CASSFGLSTEAFF
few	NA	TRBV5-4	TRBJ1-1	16	TGTGCCAGCAGCGGACTGGCCCGGACAGCCAACACTGAAGCTTTCTTT	CASSGLARTANTEAFF
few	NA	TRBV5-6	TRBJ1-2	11	TGTGCCAGCAGCGCGTCTTATGGCTACACCTTC	CASSASYGYTF
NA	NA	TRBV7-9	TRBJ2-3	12	TGTGCCAGCAGCCCCTTCGCAGATACGCAGTATTTT	CASSPFADTQYF
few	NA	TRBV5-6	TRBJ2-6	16	TGTGCCAGCAGCTTCCCGCAGGGTGCTGGGGCCAACGTCCTGACTTTC	CASSFPQGAGANVLTF
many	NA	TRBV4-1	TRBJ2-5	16	TGCGCCAGCAGCCAAGACTGGCGGGGGCTTCAAGAGACCCAGTACTTC	CASSQDWRGLQETQYF
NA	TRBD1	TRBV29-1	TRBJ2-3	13	TGCAGCGCCGGACAGGGCCCAGTAGATACGCAGTATTTT	CSAGQGPVDTQYF
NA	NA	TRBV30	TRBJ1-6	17	TGTGCCTGGAGTCAGGCAGGGAGGAGGGTCGGTAATTCACCCCTCCACTTT	CAWSQAGRRVGNSPLHF
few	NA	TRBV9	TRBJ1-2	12	TGTGCCAGCAGCGTAGGGGCCAGTGGCTACACCTTC	CASSVGASGYTF
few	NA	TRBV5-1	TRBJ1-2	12	TGCGCCAGCAGCTTCCCCAGGGGCGGCTACACCTTC	CASSFPRGGYTF
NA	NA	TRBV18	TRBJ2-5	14	TGTGCCAGCTCAACGGAGAGCAGACAAGAGACCCAGTACTTC	CASSTESRQETQYF
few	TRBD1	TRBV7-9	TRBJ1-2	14	TGTGCCAGCAGCCCACCGGACAGGCCTTATGGCTACACCTTC	CASSPPDRPYGYTF
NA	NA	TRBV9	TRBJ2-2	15	TGTGCCAGCAGCTTCGGTCGTGGGAACACCGGGGAGCTGTTTTTT	CASSFGRGNTGELFF
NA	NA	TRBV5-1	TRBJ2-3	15	TGCGCCAGCAGCTTGGGTCGGGGTGGGCAGCAAGGACAGTATTTT	CASSLGRGGQQGQYF
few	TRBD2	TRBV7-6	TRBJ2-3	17	TGTGCCAGCAGCTCACGGACTAGCAACCGAAACACAGATACGCAGTATTTT	CASSSRTSNRNTDTQYF
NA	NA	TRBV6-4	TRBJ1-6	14	TGTGCCAGCAGTGCGGGGGGATACGGATCACCCCTCCACTTT	CASSAGGYGSPLHF
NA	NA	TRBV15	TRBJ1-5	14	TGTGCCACCAGCAGAGGAGGAGGAGATCAGCCCCAGCATTTT	CATSRGGGDQPQHF
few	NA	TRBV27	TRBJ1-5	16	TGTGCCAGCAGTTTACGCCTCTCAGGGCTGAGTCAGCCCCAGCATTTT	CASSLRLSGLSQPQHF
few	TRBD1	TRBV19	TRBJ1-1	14	TGTGCCACCTTGCCGGGACAGGGGAACACTGAAGCTTTCTTT	CATLPGQGNTEAFF
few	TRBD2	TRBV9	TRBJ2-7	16	TGTGCCAGCAGCGTAGACGAACGAGGGAGGGCCTACGAGCAGTACTTC	CASSVDERGRAYEQYF
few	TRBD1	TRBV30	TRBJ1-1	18	TGTGCCTGGAGTGGACAGGGGCCTTTGGGGCCACAGAGGACTGAAGCTTTCTTT	CAWSGQGPLGPQRTEAFF
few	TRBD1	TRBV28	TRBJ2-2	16	TGTGCCAGCAGTTTCCCGGGACAGCTCAAGACCGGGGAGCTGTTTTTT	CASSFPGQLKTGELFF
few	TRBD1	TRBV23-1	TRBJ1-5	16	TGCGCCAGCAGTCAATCCGGGACAGGGGAAAATCAGCCCCAGCATTTT	CASSQSGTGENQPQHF
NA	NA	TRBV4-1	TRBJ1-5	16	TGCGCCAGCAGCCAAGGTTATGCCAGGGGCAAACAGCCCCAGCATTTT	CASSQGYARGKQPQHF
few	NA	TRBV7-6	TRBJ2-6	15	TGTGCCAGCAGTCACAGGGTCGGAGGGGCCAACGTCCTGACTTTC	CASSHRVGGANVLTF
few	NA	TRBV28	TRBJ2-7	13	TGTGCCAGCAGTTTCCTCGGAGCCTACGAGCAGTACTTC	CASSFLGAYEQYF
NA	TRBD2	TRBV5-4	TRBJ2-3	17	TGTGCCAGCAGCGCCTCCTTCCGGGGGGACCCTCCCGATACGCAGTATTTT	CASSASFRGDPPDTQYF
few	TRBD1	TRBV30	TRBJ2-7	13	TGTGCCTGGAGTGTAAGGACAGGGGGCGAGCAGTACTTC	CAWSVRTGGEQYF
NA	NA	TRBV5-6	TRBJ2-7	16	TGTGCCAGCAGCCCCATAGGCGGCCGGGGGTTGAACGAGCAGTACTTC	CASSPIGGRGLNEQYF
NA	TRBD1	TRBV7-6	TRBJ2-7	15	TGTGCCAGCAGCTTAGAGAGGGACAGGCTCTACGAGCAGTACTTC	CASSLERDRLYEQYF
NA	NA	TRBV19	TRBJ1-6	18	TGTGCCAGTAGTTCCGTTGGACAGCCCAACTCCTATAATTCACCCCTCCACTTT	CASSSVGQPNSYNSPLHF
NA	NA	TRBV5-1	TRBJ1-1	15	TGCGCCAGCAGCCTACGAATAGGAGGGAACACTGAAGCTTTCTTT	CASSLRIGGNTEAFF
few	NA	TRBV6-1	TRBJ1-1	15	TGTGCCAGCAGTGACCCCCGGGGGGTTGGGACTGAAGCTTTCTTT	CASSDPRGVGTEAFF
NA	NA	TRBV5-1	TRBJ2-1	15	TGCGCCAGCAGCTTGGAGGGGGGGCCCCACAATGAGCAGTTCTTC	CASSLEGGPHNEQFF
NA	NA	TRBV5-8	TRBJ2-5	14	TGTGCCAGCAGCCGGAGGACAGCTCTAGAGACCCAGTACTTC	CASSRRTALETQYF
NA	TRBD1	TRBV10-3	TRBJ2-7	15	TGTGCCATCAGCAACCGGGACAGGGGAGGCTACGAGCAGTACTTC	CAISNRDRGGYEQYF
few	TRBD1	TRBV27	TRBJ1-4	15	TGTGCCAGCAGTAATTTCGGGACAGGGAATGAAAAACTGTTTTTT	CASSNFGTGNEKLFF
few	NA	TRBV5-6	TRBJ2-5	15	TGTGCCAGCAGCTTGGATTCAGGGCCGGCAGAGACCCAGTACTTC	CASSLDSGPAETQYF
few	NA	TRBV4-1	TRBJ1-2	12	TGCGCCAGCAGCCAGCCGAGCTATGGCTACACCTTC	CASSQPSYGYTF
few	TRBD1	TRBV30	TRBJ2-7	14	TGTGCCTGGAGTGTAGGTGGGACAGACTACGAGCAGTACTTC	CAWSVGGTDYEQYF
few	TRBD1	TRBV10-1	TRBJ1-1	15	TGCGCCAGCAGTCGGGACAGGGAAGAGAACACTGAAGCTTTCTTT	CASSRDREENTEAFF
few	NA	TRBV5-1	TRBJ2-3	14	TGCGCCAGCAGCGGAGGACTTCGTACAGATACGCAGTATTTT	CASSGGLRTDTQYF
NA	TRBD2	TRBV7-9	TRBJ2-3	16	TGTGCCAGCAGTCTAGCGGCGCTAGCTAGGGGAGATACGCAGTATTTT	CASSLAALARGDTQYF
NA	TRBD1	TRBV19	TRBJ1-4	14	TGTGCCAGCAGGGACAGGGGGATTAATGAAAAACTGTTTTTT	CASRDRGINEKLFF